This T cell receptor (beta chain) was recorded in a study of cytomegalovirus exposure and HLA in healthy donors. Whole-study context: In a later analysis, it was reported that the roughly 120 validation repertoires had been produced on the same platform as the 500 to 850 repertoires belonging to the first cohort.

Overall study findings and caveats: The study designated 150 or so TCR beta chains cytomegalovirus-associated. While the bulk of TCR sequences proved rare, some public TCRs turned up in many donors.

About this clone itself: What it binds is not known.

A roughly 120-subject validation cohort, separate from the roughly 670-subject first cohort, supplied the donors. Clones were read by immunoSEQ multiplex PCR, and TCRdb kept only the in-frame ones, dropping some. The table has 300,000 to 350,000 clones, around 90% seen once. The sample was PBMCs. The sequence was collected from a man younger than 45 in good health and CMV-seronegative.

The CDR3 DNA is TGCGCCAGCAGCTTGGCCGCTAGCGGGGGTACGCAGTATTTT. Its protein product is CASSLAASGGTQYF. The genes are TRBV5-1 and TRBJ2-3, with 10 bases that match TRBD2. Germline V lookup: CDR1 SGHRS, CDR2 YFSETQ. The trim removed 0 bases at V and 8 bases at J, leaving 3 bases unmatched. This CDR3 contains 14 residues.